Following are 6 T cell receptor beta chains from one sample sequenced in a study of blood T cell repertoires in COVID-19. The repertoire was sequenced with immunoSEQ multiplex PCR; TCRdb's copy has only in-frame clones and lacks some. The data show 150,000 to 200,000 clones, approximately 90% seen once. The sequenced material came from peripheral blood. These receptors were taken from a human donor in a cohort sampled during active COVID-19.

The V gene is TRBV11-2, the J gene TRBJ2-5; D is uncertain. There are 17 residues in the CDR3. Germline V gene lookup returns CDR1 SGHAT and CDR2 FQNNGV. Trimming removed 0 bases from V and 2 bases from J, with 16 bases in between. The CDR3 sequence is CASSLDRFGTEQETQYF. CDR3 nucleotides: TGTGCCAGCAGCTTAGATCGTTTCGGTACAGAACAAGAGACCCAGTACTTC.

The chain carries TRBV4-3 and TRBJ2-3; 7 nucleotides agree with TRBD1. In germline, CDR1 is LGHNA, CDR2 YSLEER. The CDR3 contains 16 residues. V gave up 1 base and J gave up 4 bases; unmatched junction bases: 8. CDR3 in DNA: TGCGCCAGCAGCCAAGCGAGTCAGGGGACAGCAGATACGCAGTATTTT. This sequence encodes CASSQASQGTADTQYF.

The chain is built from TRBV7-2 and TRBJ1-5; unclear D gene. The CDR3 loop spans 13 amino acids. CDR1 and CDR2 (germline): SGHTA, FQGNSA. The V end lost 4 bases, the J end lost 5 bases, and 9 bases lay between the germline ends. The CDR3 nucleotides are TGTGCCAGCAGCTCATCGCGGGATCAGCCCCAGCATTTT. Residues: CASSSSRDQPQHF.

Here the CDR3 reads CASSLVQGWNTGELFF. The CDR3 coding sequence is TGTGCCAGCAGTTTAGTACAGGGGTGGAACACCGGGGAGCTGTTTTTT. The chain links TRBV28 to TRBJ2-2; TRBD1 matches at 7 bases. Germline V CDR1 and CDR2: MDHEN, SYDVKM. CDR3 size: 16 residues. V was clipped by 2 bases and J by 1 base; unmatched bases: 4.

The chain couples TRBV18 to TRBJ2-1; possible D gene TRBD1, 5 bases. Germline V gene data show CDR1 as KGHSH and CDR2 as LQKENI. Trimming removed 2 bases at V and 5 bases at J, with 13 bases between. The CDR3 runs 15 residues. The CDR3 sequence: CASSPGVQGNNEQFF. CDR3 bases: TGTGCCAGCTCACCAGGCGTGCAGGGAAACAATGAGCAGTTCTTC.

V is TRBV19 and J is TRBJ2-3; 10 positions match TRBD1. The CDR3 loop spans 16 amino acids. Germline CDR1 and CDR2: LNHDA and SQIVND (reference sequence). V was pared by 4 bases and J by 4 bases, with 8 bases of the junction left unmatched. In DNA, the CDR3 is TGTGCCAGTAGTACCCGGACAGGGGGGTCCGCAGATACGCAGTATTTT. It specifies CASSTRTGGSADTQYF.